Each of the 10 T cell receptor beta chains below was sequenced from the same sample in a study of T cell clonotyping in hematopoietic cell transplantation. Sample time point: recipient sample about 28 days before transplant, after cytoreduction. Method: immunoSEQ multiplex PCR; TCRdb's copy keeps in-frame clones and lacks some. The sample includes under 11,000 clones, about 92% seen only once; the top ten take about 13%. Sequenced material: peripheral blood mononuclear cells, taken before stem cell transplant. These TCRs come from a woman aged 40 to 55 with acute myeloid leukemia. Some clones in this sample may be carry-over from other donors' samples.

This clone has a single count. V gene TRBV5-4 combines with J gene TRBJ2-7; a weak D match, TRBD2 (5 bases). V was shortened by 2 bases and J by 4 bases, with 25 bases between the two germline ends. This CDR3 is 18 amino acids long. The germline gives CDR1 SGHNT, CDR2 YYREEE (reference sequence). The CDR3 DNA is TGTGCCAGCAGCTTCCAGGCGGCTAGCCTTAGAGCGGATTACGAGCAGTACTTC. Its translation: CASSFQAASLRADYEQYF.

This chain connects TRBV7-9 to TRBJ2-2, with TRBD1 matching over 9 bases. Germline CDR1 is SEHNR and CDR2 is FQNEAQ (reference sequence). The CDR3 is made up of 17 amino acids. J lost 4 bases, V lost 5 bases, and 11 bases had no gene match. The CDR3 loop is CASSPTTPDRGTGELFF. As DNA, the CDR3 is TGTGCCAGCAGCCCTACTACACCGGACAGGGGCACCGGGGAGCTGTTTTTT.

The chain is built from TRBV19 and TRBJ2-1; 13 bases match TRBD2. This CDR3 region has 14 residues. The trim removed 5 bases at V and 8 bases at J, leaving 3 bases unmatched. Germline V gene sequence: CDR1 LNHDA, CDR2 SQIVND (reference sequence). CDR3 bases: TGTGCCAGTAGTGGACTAGCGGGAGCAGATGAGCAGTTCTTC. This translates into CASSGLAGADEQFF.

This chain links TRBV27 with TRBJ1-3; weak D call: TRBD1 (5 bases). This CDR3 contains 16 residues. Germline V gene sequence: CDR1 MNHEY, CDR2 SMNVEV (reference sequence). Trimming left V 6 bases short and J 1 base short, with 16 bases between. CDR3 protein: CASRRSGQVSGNTIYF. DNA of the CDR3: TGTGCCAGCAGAAGATCGGGGCAGGTTTCTGGAAACACCATATATTTT.

The chain is built from TRBV7-2 and TRBJ2-5; 9 nucleotides line up with TRBD1. CDR3 length: 15 residues. CDR1 is SGHTA, CDR2 FQGNSA, per germline. Losses at the gene ends were 5 bases for V and 5 bases for J; bases not matched to a gene: 9. CDR3 nucleotide sequence: TGTGCCAGCAGCCCAACCGGGGACAGGGTGGAGACCCAGTACTTC. It specifies CASSPTGDRVETQYF.

The chain is built from TRBV4-1 and TRBJ2-7; the D call may be TRBD1 or TRBD2 (5 bases each). Trimming pared 4 bases from V and 1 base from J, leaving 14 bases between. Per the germline V gene, CDR1 is MGHRA and CDR2 is YSYEKL. This CDR3 is 15 amino acids long. The CDR3 DNA sequence: TGCGCCAGCAGCCTCCGGGACGGCGGTTCCTACGAGCAGTACTTC. Amino acids: CASSLRDGGSYEQYF.

The chain carries TRBV7-2 and TRBJ1-5, with D possibly matching TRBD1 (5 bases). This CDR3 has 13 amino acids. V was clipped by 1 base and J by 12 bases, with 13 bases between them. Per germline, CDR1 SGHTA and CDR2 FQGNSA. CDR3 region: CASSLGYGGDQHF. The CDR3 coding sequence is TGTGCCAGCAGCTTAGGGTATGGGGGGGACCAGCATTTT. The full variable domain, its missing parts supplied by reference TRBV7-2 and TRBJ1-5, is GAGVSQSPSNKVTEKGKDVELRCDPISGHTALYWYRQSLGQGLEFLIYFQGNSAPDKSGLPSDRFSAERTGGSVSTLTIQRTQQEDSAVYLCASSLGYGGDQHFGDGTRLSIL.

The chain joins TRBV6-1 to TRBJ1-2; maybe TRBD1 (5 bases). The CDR3 has 15 amino acids. The ends were cut back, 4 bases at V and 6 bases at J, with 18 bases in the middle. CDR1 and CDR2 from the germline V gene are MNHNS and SASEGT. CDR3 DNA: TGTGCCAGCAGTGCCCTTCGGGCGGGGCCACATGGCTACACCTTC. Its translation: CASSALRAGPHGYTF.

This clone was counted between two and nine times. The rearrangement links TRBV10-3 to TRBJ2-3; the D gene is possibly TRBD2 (5 bases). From germline, CDR1 is ENHRY and CDR2 SYGVKD. Trimming took off 6 bases at V and 1 base at J, with 14 bases between the two ends. CDR3 length: 15 amino acids. The CDR3 nucleotides are TGTGCCATCAGAGATCCGGGGTACCGCACAGATACGCAGTATTTT. Its translation is CAIRDPGYRTDTQYF.

V is TRBV11-3 and J is TRBJ2-7, with D possibly TRBD1 on 6 matching bases. V was trimmed by 6 bases and J by 7 bases, leaving 16 bases between them. The CDR3 is made up of 13 amino acids. Germline CDR1 reads SGHNT; CDR2 reads YENEEA. CDR3 nucleotide sequence: TGTGCCAGCAGGGTACAGGGCTTCGGGGAGCAGTACTTC. Protein: CASRVQGFGEQYF.